This TCR beta chain was sequenced for a study of blood T cell repertoires in COVID-19. Turning to the study itself: From the United States, Italy and Spain came samples of acute and convalescent COVID-19. In each case, the material was cDNA or gDNA derived from T cells, B-cell-depleted T cells, or PBMCs.

In the source study's methods: Cell counts per sample came from amplifying reference gene primers. The table came from immunoSEQ multiplex PCR; TCRdb's copy has only in-frame clones and leaves some out. D and trimming were read from the DNA, whereas the V and J calls and clone size are those reported in that table. Of about 39,000 clones detected, approximately 80% appear once; the ten largest clones hold about 15%. V lost 8 bases and J 0 bases, leaving 11 bases between the germline ends. In germline, CDR1 is SGHAT, CDR2 FQNNGV. This CDR3 contains 14 residues. This clone showed up just a few times. The sequencing sample was made of peripheral blood. The TCR was taken from a man aged 45-65 years with active or convalescent COVID-19. The V gene is TRBV11-2, the J gene TRBJ1-5; no definite D call. This chain's CDR3 is CASERTYSNQPQHF. The CDR3 region has the DNA TGTGCCAGCGAGAGAACTTATAGCAATCAGCCCCAGCATTTT.